The 32 T cell receptor beta chains reported below all come from one sample, sequenced in a study of blood T cell repertoires in COVID-19 (dated by TCRdb to 2020 to 2022). The library was obtained by the immunoSEQ multiplex PCR assay. TCRdb provides this immuneACCESS table in a form limited to in-frame rearrangements. Some clones are lacking; in checked studies, under half of them reflect an unresolved V gene, and why the rest are absent is not known. The sample table contains approximately 160,000 clones; only one count was recorded for approximately 78% of them. Of the sample, around 9.9% falls within the top ten clones. The material sequenced was peripheral blood. The source of these receptors is a human donor in a cohort sampled during active COVID-19.

This chain links TRBV28 with TRBJ1-2, with D unresolved. The CDR3 spans 14 residues. Trimming removed 4 bases at V and 3 bases at J, with 12 bases between. Germline V gene sequence: CDR1 MDHEN, CDR2 SYDVKM. The CDR3 loop reads CASSSAGLYYGYTF. DNA for the CDR3: TGTGCCAGCAGTTCGGCTGGGCTTTACTATGGCTACACCTTC.

The V and J genes are TRBV27 and TRBJ1-5, with TRBD1 matching 10 bases. The germline V gene has CDR1 MNHEY and CDR2 SMNVEV (reference sequence). The junction had 4 bases not matched to a gene; V was cut back by 4 bases and J by 1 base. The CDR3 is made up of 16 amino acids. CDR3 in amino acids: CASSSRDRGSNQPQHF. The CDR3 nucleotides are TGTGCCAGCAGTTCCCGGGACAGGGGAAGCAATCAGCCCCAGCATTTT.

V is TRBV27 and J is TRBJ2-1; D may be TRBD2 (7 bases). The CDR3 is 17 residues long. Trimming removed 0 bases at V and 0 bases at J, with 12 bases between. Germline CDR1 MNHEY, CDR2 SMNVEV (reference sequence). DNA for the CDR3: TGTGCCAGCAGTTTATCGGGCGGGGGCCTCTCCTACAATGAGCAGTTCTTC. It encodes CASSLSGGGLSYNEQFF.

The J gene is TRBJ2-3, the V gene TRBV3-1 (or the pseudogene TRBV3-2); D is undetermined. Trimming removed 1 base from V and 4 bases from J, with 12 bases in between. The CDR3 is made up of 15 amino acids. CDR1 and CDR2 from the germline V gene are LGHDT and YNNKEL (reference sequence). This CDR3 is CASSQAVQVADTQYF. CDR3 DNA: TGTGCCAGCAGCCAAGCAGTGCAGGTAGCAGATACGCAGTATTTT.

The chain carries TRBV18 and TRBJ1-5; D is unresolved. CDR3 length: 13 amino acids. Germline values: CDR1 KGHSH, CDR2 LQKENI. V was pared by 4 bases and J by 3 bases, with 7 bases between. The CDR3 nucleotides read TGTGCCAGCTCACAAGGAGACAATCAGCCCCAGCATTTT. Translation: CASSQGDNQPQHF.

The rearrangement joins TRBV28 to TRBJ1-5; 7 bases map to TRBD1. V lost 6 bases and J lost 7; bases outside the gene matches: 9. The germline CDR1 and CDR2 sequences are MDHEN and SYDVKM. The CDR3 contains 14 residues. For the CDR3, the DNA is TGTGCCAGCAGCCCGAGACAGGGCATGCAGCCCCAGCATTTT. This sequence encodes CASSPRQGMQPQHF.

This chain uses TRBV7-6 with TRBJ2-5; possible D gene TRBD2, 7 bases. The CDR3 consists of 13 residues. The germline V gene has CDR1 SGHVS and CDR2 FNYEAQ. V was clipped by 3 bases and J by 5 bases, with 10 bases between them. The DNA for the CDR3 is TGTGCCAGCAGCTTGGGGGGGCGTGAGACCCAGTACTTC. Translating gives CASSLGGRETQYF.

The V and J genes are TRBV7-2 and TRBJ1-2, with 7 nucleotides matching TRBD1. The germline gives CDR1 SGHTA, CDR2 FQGNSA. The CDR3 runs 17 residues. The V segment lost 1 base and the J segment 0 bases; nucleotides outside the gene matches: 8. CDR3 amino acids: CASSLERAGGSNYGYTF. For the CDR3, the DNA is TGTGCCAGCAGCTTAGAGAGGGCAGGGGGTTCTAACTATGGCTACACCTTC.

The rearrangement links TRBV5-1 to TRBJ2-2; the D gene is possibly TRBD2 (5 bases). The CDR3 sequence is 16 residues long. The germline V gene has CDR1 SGHRS and CDR2 YFSETQ. The V end was cut by 0 bases, the J end by 0 bases, with 9 bases between. The CDR3 spells CASSLAVATNTGELFF. The CDR3 nucleotides read TGCGCCAGCAGCTTGGCGGTAGCGACGAACACCGGGGAGCTGTTTTTT.

CDR3 sequence (DNA): TGTGCCAGCAAAACAGGGAGAGGAGATACGCAGTATTTT. It is translated as CASKTGRGDTQYF. This chain links TRBV2 with TRBJ2-3, with a tentative D call TRBD1 (6 bases). The V and J ends lost 7 bases and 5 bases respectively, with 13 bases between them. This CDR3 contains 13 residues. Germline values: CDR1 SNHLY, CDR2 FYNNEI.

This chain connects TRBV11-2 to TRBJ2-1; 8 nucleotides line up with TRBD2. V shed 0 bases and J 8 bases; nucleotides not matched to a gene: 12. The CDR3 extends over 17 amino acids. Looked up from germline, CDR1 is SGHAT and CDR2 is FQNNGV. The CDR3 is CASSLDPPRGGRDEQFF. DNA for the CDR3: TGTGCCAGCAGCTTAGATCCCCCTCGGGGGGGGCGGGATGAGCAGTTCTTC. Drawing the rest from reference TRBV11-2 and TRBJ2-1, the complete variable domain is EAGVAQSPRYKIIEKRQSVAFWCNPISGHATLYWYQQILGQGPKLLIQFQNNGVVDDSQLPKDRFSAERLKGVDSTLKIQPAKLEDSAVYLCASSLDPPRGGRDEQFFGPGTRLTVL.

This clone was picked up one time. V is TRBV29-1 and J is TRBJ1-5, with TRBD1 as a possible D gene (6 bases). Germline V gene data show CDR1 as SQVTM and CDR2 as ANQGSEA. This CDR3 contains 13 residues. The V end lost 7 bases, the J end lost 6 bases, and 16 bases lay between the germline ends. The CDR3 DNA reads as TGCAGCGCCCTTGGGGGCCAGGGTCAGCCCCAGCATTTT. Encoded protein: CSALGGQGQPQHF.

This chain joins TRBV6-4 and TRBJ2-2; 7 bases are a match to TRBD1. Germline values: CDR1 MRHNA, CDR2 SNTAGT. V shed 8 bases and J 3 bases; nucleotides not matched to a gene: 6. The CDR3 totals 14 residues. CDR3 nucleotide sequence: TGTGCCAGCCGTACAGGGGCCGACACCGGGGAGCTGTTTTTT. It encodes CASRTGADTGELFF.

The chain carries TRBV6-6 and TRBJ1-2; D unclear. With 5 bases removed from V and 0 bases from J, the gap between germline ends came to 13 bases. The CDR3 runs 15 residues. CDR1 is MNHNY, CDR2 SVGAGI, per germline (reference sequence). The CDR3 sequence: CASSGGVGANYGYTF. DNA for the CDR3: TGTGCCAGCAGTGGCGGGGTGGGAGCTAACTATGGCTACACCTTC.

This chain joins TRBV9 and TRBJ2-2; perhaps TRBD2 as D (5 bases). This CDR3 is 14 amino acids long. Trimming pared 0 bases from V and 3 bases from J, leaving 6 bases between. CDR1 SGDLS and CDR2 YYNGEE come from the germline V gene. CDR3 loop: CASSVGGYTGELFF. The CDR3 bases are TGTGCCAGCAGCGTAGGAGGGTACACCGGGGAGCTGTTTTTT.

This clone was recorded once. This chain links TRBV6-5 with TRBJ2-1, with 10 bases fitting TRBD2. With V trimmed by 5 bases and J by 4 bases, 5 bases remained unmatched. CDR3 length: 15 residues. Germline assignment: CDR1 MNHEY and CDR2 SVGAGI. The chain's CDR3 is CASSQTSGSYNEQFF. CDR3 sequence (DNA): TGTGCCAGCAGTCAGACTAGCGGGTCATACAATGAGCAGTTCTTC.

The chain combines TRBV6-5 with TRBJ1-2; D remains unclear. The CDR3 runs to 14 residues. Germline values: CDR1 MNHEY, CDR2 SVGAGI. The V and J ends lost 8 bases and 8 bases respectively, with 21 bases between them. The chain's CDR3 is CASSKASAGGGYTF. In nucleotides, the CDR3 is TGTGCCAGCTCAAAAGCATCGGCCGGCGGGGGCTACACCTTC.

The chain links TRBV6-6 to TRBJ2-1, with TRBD2 as a possible D gene (6 bases). The CDR3 spans 14 residues. The V end was cut by 2 bases, the J end by 6 bases, with 11 bases between. CDR1 MNHNY and CDR2 SVGAGI come from the germline V gene (reference sequence). CDR3 DNA: TGTGCCAGCAGTTACCCGGGAGAGTTCAATGAGCAGTTCTTC. Its translation: CASSYPGEFNEQFF.

The genes are TRBV6-4 and TRBJ2-2, with a tentative D call TRBD1 (5 bases). CDR1 and CDR2 (germline): MRHNA, SNTAGT. The CDR3 is 14 amino acids. The V and J ends lost 6 bases and 2 bases respectively, with 10 bases between them. The CDR3 DNA reads as TGTGCCAGCAGAACCCAGGGAAACACCGGGGAGCTGTTTTTT. It codes for CASRTQGNTGELFF.

V is TRBV24-1 and J is TRBJ2-7; D possibly corresponds to TRBD1 (5 bases). V gave up 5 bases and J gave up 0 bases, with 10 bases separating them. Germline V lookup: CDR1 KGHDR, CDR2 SFDVKD. The CDR3 has 14 amino acids. The CDR3 DNA reads TGTGCCACCAGTGTTAGGACACCCTCCTACGAGCAGTACTTC. Protein sequence: CATSVRTPSYEQYF.

The table lists this clone with a count of one. The chain combines TRBV14 with TRBJ2-7; TRBD2 is a possible D gene (6 bases). V lost 3 bases, J lost 7 bases, and 7 bases lay in between. CDR3 length: 11 residues. CDR1 is SGHDN, CDR2 FVKESK, per germline. The CDR3 loop is CASSHGGEQYF. In nucleotides, the CDR3 is TGTGCCAGCAGCCATGGGGGGGAGCAGTACTTC.

The chain uses TRBV6-5 and TRBJ1-5; D perhaps matches TRBD1 (5 bases). V shed 7 bases and J shed 8 bases, with 18 bases lying between them. The germline V gene encodes CDR1 MNHEY and CDR2 SVGAGI. This CDR3 is 14 amino acids long. The CDR3 sequence: CASNPVRGVEPQHF. The CDR3 bases are TGTGCCAGCAACCCCGTTCGGGGGGTCGAGCCCCAGCATTTT.

The V and J genes are TRBV14 and TRBJ1-3; the D gene is possibly TRBD1 (5 bases). CDR3 length: 16 amino acids. Trimming shortened V by 1 base and J by 0 bases, and 10 bases separated the two germline ends. Germline values: CDR1 SGHDN, CDR2 FVKESK. For the CDR3, the DNA is TGTGCCAGCAGCCAAGCGCAGGGCCCCTCTGGAAACACCATATATTTT. Translation gives CASSQAQGPSGNTIYF.

The V call is TRBV19, the J call TRBJ2-5; D might be TRBD1 (5 bases). CDR3 size: 14 residues. Trimming cost V 1 base and J 4 bases, with 10 bases left between them. CDR1 LNHDA and CDR2 SQIVND come from the germline V gene (reference sequence). The CDR3 is CASSIGDSRETQYF. CDR3 DNA: TGTGCCAGTAGTATAGGAGACAGCCGAGAGACCCAGTACTTC.

The rearrangement links TRBV15 to TRBJ1-6; TRBD1 aligns across 8 bases. The CDR3 covers 14 residues. V lost 4 bases and J lost 5; bases outside the gene matches: 1. Germline lookup yields CDR1 LNHNV and CDR2 YYDKDF (reference sequence). For the CDR3, the DNA is TGTGCCACCAGCATGACAGGGGATAATTCACCCCTCCACTTT. As protein: CATSMTGDNSPLHF.

The V gene is TRBV7-2, the J gene TRBJ2-7; tentative D call: TRBD1 (5 bases). Per germline, CDR1 SGHTA and CDR2 FQGNSA. CDR3 length: 14 residues. The germline V and J ends were trimmed by 5 bases and 1 base, with 12 bases remaining between them. The CDR3 nucleotides are TGTGCCAGCAGCCAAGGGGCAGGGTCCTACGAGCAGTACTTC. It specifies CASSQGAGSYEQYF.

This clone was observed once. The junction and the germline gene differ at one end; a read error may be behind it. V and J are TRBV7-9 and TRBJ1-6; 10 bases fit TRBD1. The CDR3 covers 13 residues. Germline loops: CDR1 SEHNR, CDR2 FQNEAQ (reference sequence). The CDR3 nucleotides read TGTGCCAGCAGCTTAGGGTACGGGACAGGGGCATCCTTT. Its translation is CASSLGYGTGASF.

This chain links TRBV5-5 with TRBJ1-2; maybe TRBD1 (6 bases). CDR1 is SGHKS and CDR2 is YYEKEE in the germline V gene (reference sequence). With 2 bases removed from V and 3 bases from J, the gap between germline ends came to 14 bases. The CDR3 runs to 15 residues. Written as DNA, the CDR3 is TGTGCCAGCAGCTTTCTTGCGGCAGGGGACTATGGCTACACCTTC. As protein: CASSFLAAGDYGYTF.

This chain uses TRBV27 with TRBJ1-1, with D hard to call. Trimming removed 2 bases at V and 0 bases at J, with 10 bases between. The CDR3 contains 15 residues. CDR1 MNHEY and CDR2 SMNVEV come from the germline V gene (reference sequence). CDR3 sequence: CASSLKLAVNTEAFF. DNA for the CDR3: TGTGCCAGCAGTTTAAAACTGGCGGTGAACACTGAAGCTTTCTTT.

The V and J genes are TRBV5-1 and TRBJ2-1; 10 nucleotides match TRBD2. Trimming removed 2 bases from V and 5 bases from J; junction bases left unmatched: 4. The CDR3 is 15 amino acids. CDR1 is SGHRS and CDR2 is YFSETQ in the germline V gene. DNA for the CDR3: TGCGCCAGCAGCTTAAGTAGCGGGGGGAACAATGAGCAGTTCTTC. This codes for CASSLSSGGNNEQFF.

V and J are TRBV7-2 and TRBJ2-5, with TRBD2 matching over 13 bases. Germline CDR1 SGHTA, CDR2 FQGNSA. This CDR3 has 16 amino acids. The V segment lost 2 bases and the J segment 4 bases; nucleotides outside the gene matches: 4. The CDR3: CASSLSGLAGAETQYF. The CDR3 nucleotides read TGTGCCAGCAGCTTATCCGGACTAGCGGGAGCAGAGACCCAGTACTTC. The variable domain in full, with the rest retrieved from reference TRBV7-2 and TRBJ2-5, is GAGVSQSPSNKVTEKGKDVELRCDPISGHTALYWYRQSLGQGLEFLIYFQGNSAPDKSGLPSDRFSAERTGGSVSTLTIQRTQQEDSAVYLCASSLSGLAGAETQYFGPGTRLLVL.

This chain uses TRBV6-6 with TRBJ2-7; the D gene is possibly TRBD1 (5 bases). Germline CDR1 and CDR2: MNHNY and SVGAGI (reference sequence). The length of the CDR3 is 12 residues. V lost 7 bases, J lost 5 bases, and 12 bases lay in between. The CDR3 DNA follows: TGTGCCAGCACCGGCCAAGGGGACGAGCAGTACTTC. It codes for CASTGQGDEQYF.